What follows are 7 T cell receptor beta chains derived from one specimen sequenced in a study of molecular identifiers for immune sequencing clone quantification. Each CDR3 protein gets one entry after TCRdb re-called the PCR reads with MiXCR. The table shows 40,000 to 45,000 distinct CDR3 sequences, with under 25% occurring only once. The specimen sequenced was naive CD8+ T cells from blood, with Jurkat cell RNA spiked in. As to subset: FACS-sorted CD8+CD4-CCR7+CD45RA+ naive T cells. The source of these receptors is a human donor in good health. Some libraries in this study had Jurkat cell RNA spiked in.

This rearrangement joins TRBV6-2 or TRBV6-3 to TRBJ1-2; weak D call: TRBD1 (5 bases). With 4 bases removed from V and 5 bases from J, the gap between germline ends came to 11 bases. Per germline, CDR1 MNHEY and CDR2 SVGEGT. The CDR3 has 13 amino acids. This CDR3 reads CASSSHRSYGYTF. The DNA of the CDR3 is TGTGCCAGCAGTTCGCACAGGTCTTATGGCTACACCTTC.

This clonotype was picked up many times. The rearrangement joins TRBV18 to TRBJ2-5; D is possibly TRBD2 (6 bases). V was clipped by 5 bases and J by 2 bases, with 21 bases between them. Germline V lookup: CDR1 KGHSH, CDR2 LQKENI. This CDR3 region has 17 residues. CDR3 region: CASSSSDLAEAQETQYF. The CDR3 nucleotides read TGTGCCAGCTCATCGTCAGATTTAGCGGAGGCACAAGAGACCCAGTACTTC.

As for this clonotype: A much more abundant neighbour one base away suggests this may be a read error. The J gene is TRBJ2-3, the V gene TRBV11-1; D may match TRBD1 or TRBD2 (5 bases each). Deletions cut 2 bases from V and 2 bases from J, with 20 bases between. The CDR3 is made up of 18 amino acids. CDR1 SGHAT and CDR2 FQDESV come from the germline V gene (reference sequence). CDR3 nucleotide sequence: TGTGCCAGCAGCTTAATTGAGTCAGGGTCGGGATTCACAGATACGCAGTATTTT. Amino acid sequence: CASSLIESGSGFTDTQYF. The full variable domain, with the rest looked up from reference TRBV11-1 and TRBJ2-3, is EAEVAQSPRYKITEKSQAVAFWCDPISGHATLYWYRQILGQGPELLVQFQDESVVDDSQLPKDRFSAERLKGVDSTLKIQPAELGDSAMYLCASSLIESGSGFTDTQYFGPGTRLTVL.

This clonotype came up many times. The V gene is TRBV25-1, the J gene TRBJ2-3; possibly TRBD2 for D (6 bases). V was pared by 8 bases and J by 1 base, with 16 bases between. CDR3 size: 15 residues. The germline gives CDR1 MGHDK, CDR2 SYGVNS. CDR3 loop: CASQAGEVRTDTQYF. Written as DNA, the CDR3 is TGTGCCAGCCAGGCTGGGGAGGTCCGCACAGATACGCAGTATTTT.

This rearrangement joins TRBV7-2 to TRBJ1-1, with unresolved D. This CDR3 comprises 13 residues. Germline CDR1 and CDR2: SGHTA and FQGNSA. V lost 3 bases and J lost 3, with 8 bases in between. The CDR3 sequence is CASSFGVDTEAFF. The CDR3 coding sequence is TGTGCCAGCAGCTTCGGGGTTGACACTGAAGCTTTCTTT. Variable domain in full (rest from reference TRBV7-2 and TRBJ1-1): GAGVSQSPSNKVTEKGKDVELRCDPISGHTALYWYRQSLGQGLEFLIYFQGNSAPDKSGLPSDRFSAERTGGSVSTLTIQRTQQEDSAVYLCASSFGVDTEAFFGQGTRLTVV.

A note on this clonotype: This may be a read error, as it is one base from a much larger clone. The chain has TRBV6-5 and TRBJ1-2; D is undetermined. Germline CDR1 MNHEY, CDR2 SVGAGI. This CDR3 has 14 amino acids. The CDR3 DNA follows: TGTGCCAGCAGTCCCCCGTCCCGGAACTATGGCTACGCCTTC. Residues: CASSPPSRNYGYAF.

The sample holds many counts of this clonotype. The gene calls are TRBV7-8 and TRBJ2-7; no clear D. Germline V CDR1 and CDR2: SGHVS, FQNEAQ. This CDR3 region has 13 residues. The V end was cut by 5 bases, the J end by 3 bases, with 11 bases between. The CDR3 DNA sequence: TGTGCCAGCAGCCCCGAGGTAGGCTACGAGCAGTACTTC. This translates into CASSPEVGYEQYF.